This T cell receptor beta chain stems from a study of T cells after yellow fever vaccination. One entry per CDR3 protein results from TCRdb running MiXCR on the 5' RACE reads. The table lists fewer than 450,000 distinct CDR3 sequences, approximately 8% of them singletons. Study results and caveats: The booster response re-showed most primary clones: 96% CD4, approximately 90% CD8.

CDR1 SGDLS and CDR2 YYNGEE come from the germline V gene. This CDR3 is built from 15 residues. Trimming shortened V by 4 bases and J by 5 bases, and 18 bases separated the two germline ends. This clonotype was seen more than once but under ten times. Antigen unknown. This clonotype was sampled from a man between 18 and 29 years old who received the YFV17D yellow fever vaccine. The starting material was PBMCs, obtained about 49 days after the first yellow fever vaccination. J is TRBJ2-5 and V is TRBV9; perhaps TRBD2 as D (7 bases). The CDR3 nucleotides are TGTGCCAGCAGCTCCACGGGGGGCCAACACGAGACCCAGTACTTC. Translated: CASSSTGGQHETQYF.